This record concerns one TCR beta chain sequence. Per the germline V gene, CDR1 is MGHRA and CDR2 is YSYEKL. This CDR3 comprises 15 residues. The V segment lost 4 bases and the J segment 5 bases; nucleotides outside the gene matches: 10. TCRdb re-analysed the 5' RACE reads in MiXCR, keeping a single row per CDR3 protein. The sample comprises 35,000 to 45,000 distinct CDR3 sequences, 12% of which are singletons, and about a sixth rests with the top ten. The sample comes from a study of early T cells in non-severe SARS-CoV-2 infection. Study-level information: The authors sequenced bulk RNA from unsorted whole blood, leaving chains unpaired.

Specimen: whole blood. The origin of this receptor is an adult who was a healthcare worker with PCR-confirmed SARS-CoV-2 infection or an uninfected control (not recorded which). The chain employs TRBV4-1 and TRBJ1-2; 7 bases are shared with TRBD1. CDR3: CASSLVRDSQYGYTF. CDR3 coding DNA: TGCGCCAGCAGCCTGGTCCGGGACAGCCAGTATGGCTACACCTTC.